A single sample is the source of the 22 T cell receptor beta chains below, sequenced in a study of cytomegalovirus exposure and HLA in healthy donors. The PCR employed 60 Vbeta primers together with 13 Jbeta primers. Libraries were prepared by immunoSEQ multiplex PCR; TCRdb keeps only in-frame clonotypes and omits some of them. Found here are approximately 200,000 clones, roughly four fifths of them singletons; the top ten hold approximately 2%. Sequencing used PBMCs. All receptors derive from a man between 25 and 39 years old in good health and CMV-seronegative.

V is TRBV5-1 and J is TRBJ1-4, with 8 bases that match TRBD1. V trimming: 0 bases; J trimming: 6 bases; junction bases outside the gene matches: 1. In germline, CDR1 is SGHRS, CDR2 YFSETQ. The CDR3 loop spans 14 amino acids. The CDR3 DNA reads TGCGCCAGCAGCTTGGGGACAGGGTATGAAAAACTGTTTTTT. This translates into CASSLGTGYEKLFF.

The V and J genes are TRBV7-9 and TRBJ2-3; 7 bases are shared with TRBD1. The CDR3 is made up of 15 amino acids. After removal of 4 bases from V and 4 bases from J, the junction contained 8 bases not matched to a gene. The germline gives CDR1 SEHNR, CDR2 FQNEAQ (reference sequence). CDR3 DNA sequence: TGTGCCAGCAGCTCGACAGGGACGTCCCCAGATACGCAGTATTTT. This encodes CASSSTGTSPDTQYF.

This sequence joins TRBV5-1 and TRBJ2-7, with 10 bases matching TRBD1. The V gene end was trimmed by 6 bases and the J gene end by 5 bases; junction bases not matched to a gene: 5. The germline CDR1 and CDR2 sequences are SGHRS and YFSETQ. The CDR3 has 13 residues. Here the CDR3 DNA reads TGCGCCAGCACCGGGACAGGGGTTAACGAGCAGTACTTC. This encodes CASTGTGVNEQYF.

The rearrangement uses TRBV29-1 and TRBJ2-1, with no clear D. Trimming cost V 1 base and J 0 bases, with 13 bases left between them. Germline CDR1 SQVTM, CDR2 ANQGSEA. This CDR3 region has 16 residues. In DNA, the CDR3 is TGCAGCGTTGAAGGGTGGTTTGAGGCCTCCTACAATGAGCAGTTCTTC. Amino acids: CSVEGWFEASYNEQFF.

This chain uses TRBV6-6 with TRBJ2-7; 11 nucleotides match TRBD2. The V gene end was trimmed by 7 bases and the J gene end by 6 bases; junction bases not matched to a gene: 14. Germline CDR1 is MNHNY and CDR2 is SVGAGI (reference sequence). There are 16 residues in the CDR3. CDR3 DNA: TGTGCCAGCACCCTGGGTTCACTAGCGGGAGTGAGCGAGCAGTACTTC. It yields the protein CASTLGSLAGVSEQYF.

The V gene is TRBV28, the J gene TRBJ1-1; 7 bases agree with TRBD1. The J segment lost 2 bases and the V segment lost 10 bases, leaving 7 bases of the junction unmatched. The length of the CDR3 is 13 residues. Germline V gene data show CDR1 as MDHEN and CDR2 as SYDVKM. CDR3 protein: CAIEGQLNTEAFF. Written as DNA, the CDR3 is TGTGCCATAGAGGGACAGCTAAACACTGAAGCTTTCTTT.

This sequence joins TRBV19 and TRBJ2-4; D not resolved. This CDR3 has 12 residues. CDR1 and CDR2 from the germline V gene are LNHDA and SQIVND (reference sequence). V was cut by 1 base and J by 7 bases, with 5 bases left in between. For the CDR3, the DNA is TGTGCCAGTAGTATAGCACATAACATTCAGTACTTC. Amino acids: CASSIAHNIQYF.

This clone was recorded only once. Written as DNA, the CDR3 is TGTGCCAGCAACCTCTGGGGAGGGGTGACAGATACGCAGTATTTT. Translating gives CASNLWGGVTDTQYF. The chain links TRBV14 to TRBJ2-3; 7 bases align to TRBD2. This CDR3 comprises 15 residues. From germline, CDR1 is SGHDN and CDR2 FVKESK. The V segment lost 7 bases and the J segment 3 bases; nucleotides outside the gene matches: 10. The whole variable domain, filled in from reference TRBV14 and TRBJ2-3, reads EAGVTQFPSHSVIEKGQTVTLRCDPISGHDNLYWYRRVMGKEIKFLLHFVKESKQDESGMPNNRFLAERTGGTYSTLKVQPAELEDSGVYFCASNLWGGVTDTQYFGPGTRLTVL.

The chain recombines TRBV5-1 with TRBJ2-7; a weak D match, TRBD1 (6 bases). The CDR3 has 12 residues. CDR1 and CDR2 from the germline V gene are SGHRS and YFSETQ. V lost 4 bases to trimming and J lost 5 bases, with 10 bases between them. CDR3 in DNA: TGCGCCAGCAGCACAGGGTCTCACGAGCAGTACTTC. Protein sequence: CASSTGSHEQYF.

The chain links TRBV4-2 to TRBJ2-7; no reliable D call. This CDR3 region has 14 residues. Trimming stripped 1 base from V and 0 bases from J, with 7 bases between. CDR1 LGHNA and CDR2 YNFKEQ come from the germline V gene. CDR3: CASSQVQDSYEQYF. The CDR3 nucleotides read TGTGCCAGCAGCCAAGTGCAGGACTCCTACGAGCAGTACTTC.

The genes are TRBV2 and TRBJ1-5, with TRBD1 as a possible D gene (5 bases). CDR1 is SNHLY and CDR2 is FYNNEI in the germline V gene. V was trimmed by 7 bases and J by 3 bases, leaving 13 bases between them. The CDR3 loop spans 14 amino acids. The CDR3 sequence is CASKKDRNNQPQHF. CDR3 sequence (DNA): TGTGCCAGCAAGAAAGACAGAAACAATCAGCCCCAGCATTTT. The complete variable domain, with remaining parts taken from reference TRBV2 and TRBJ1-5, reads EPEVTQTPSHQVTQMGQEVILRCVPISNHLYFYWYRQILGQKVEFLVSFYNNEISEKSEIFDDQFSVERPDGSNFTLKIRSTKLEDSAMYFCASKKDRNNQPQHFGDGTRLSIL.

The chain is built from TRBV25-1 and TRBJ2-5, with a tentative D call TRBD2 (6 bases). V lost 7 bases to trimming and J lost 5 bases, with 17 bases between them. The V gene's germline CDR1 is MGHDK and CDR2 SYGVNS. This CDR3 is 14 amino acids long. Written as DNA, the CDR3 is TGTGCCAGCACTGGGGGGACCGGGAAGGAGACCCAGTACTTC. Its protein product is CASTGGTGKETQYF. Filled out from reference TRBV25-1 and TRBJ2-5, the complete variable domain reads EADIYQTPRYLVIGTGKKITLECSQTMGHDKMYWYQQDPGMELHLIHYSYGVNSTEKGDLSSESTVSRIRTEHFPLTLESARPSHTSQYLCASTGGTGKETQYFGPGTRLLVL.

The rearrangement uses TRBV27 and TRBJ2-3; TRBD2 aligns across 9 bases. The CDR3 sequence is 15 residues long. Germline V gene lookup returns CDR1 MNHEY and CDR2 SMNVEV (reference sequence). The V gene end was trimmed by 2 bases and the J gene end by 2 bases; junction bases not matched to a gene: 2. CDR3 sequence reads: CASSLGGRDTDTQYF. The CDR3 DNA reads as TGTGCCAGCAGTTTAGGCGGGAGGGACACAGATACGCAGTATTTT.

The chain recombines TRBV19 with TRBJ2-3; D possibly corresponds to TRBD2 (5 bases). Germline V lookup: CDR1 LNHDA, CDR2 SQIVND (reference sequence). The CDR3 extends over 14 amino acids. Trimming stripped 3 bases from V and 5 bases from J, with 12 bases between. The CDR3 spells CASSIPPGEDTQYF. The DNA for the CDR3 is TGTGCCAGTAGTATCCCCCCCGGGGAAGATACGCAGTATTTT.

This chain connects TRBV5-4 to TRBJ2-5; 7 nucleotides line up with TRBD1. The germline gives CDR1 SGHNT, CDR2 YYREEE (reference sequence). The CDR3 runs 16 residues. Trimming at V came to 0 bases and at J to 2 bases, leaving 7 bases not matched to a gene. For the CDR3, the DNA is TGTGCCAGCAGCTTGGGAACGCAGACAGGGCAAGAGACCCAGTACTTC. Amino acid sequence: CASSLGTQTGQETQYF.

The rearrangement joins TRBV6-4 to TRBJ2-3; tentatively, D is TRBD1 (7 bases). V was cut by 0 bases and J by 4 bases, with 11 bases left in between. This CDR3 is built from 15 residues. Germline V gene sequence: CDR1 MRHNA, CDR2 SNTAGT. The CDR3 reads CASSDSGGGADTQYF. CDR3 nucleotides: TGTGCCAGCAGTGACTCTGGAGGGGGCGCAGATACGCAGTATTTT.

This clone was seen a handful of times. The J gene is TRBJ1-1, the V gene TRBV2; D call uncertain. V was trimmed by 6 bases and J by 1 base, leaving 6 bases between them. Germline assignment: CDR1 SNHLY and CDR2 FYNNEI. The CDR3 extends over 12 amino acids. CDR3 sequence (DNA): TGTGCCAGCAGCCTAGGGAACACTGAAGCTTTCTTT. This translates into CASSLGNTEAFF.

CDR3 in DNA: TGTGCCAGCAGCTCAACGACAAGTTCCTACGAGCAGTACTTC. This gives the protein CASSSTTSSYEQYF. This chain joins TRBV11-2 and TRBJ2-7; D ambiguous. From germline, CDR1 is SGHAT and CDR2 FQNNGV. The V and J ends lost 4 bases and 1 base respectively, with 11 bases between them. This CDR3 is 14 amino acids long.

The J gene is TRBJ2-7, the V gene TRBV2; no clear D. The V gene lost 7 bases and the J gene lost 5 bases, with 9 bases spanning the gap. The CDR3 covers 11 residues. Germline V CDR1 and CDR2: SNHLY, FYNNEI. The CDR3 loop is CASTPLNEQYF. In DNA form, the CDR3 reads TGTGCCAGCACTCCACTGAACGAGCAGTACTTC.

The CDR3 DNA reads as TGTGCCAGCAGCTTAGAGGGGGCGAACACCGGGGAGCTGTTTTTT. Translation: CASSLEGANTGELFF. V is TRBV7-6 and J is TRBJ2-2, with a weak D call TRBD1 (6 bases). Germline V gene data show CDR1 as SGHVS and CDR2 as FNYEAQ. The V and J ends lost 1 base and 0 bases respectively, with 6 bases between them. CDR3 length: 15 amino acids.

The V call is TRBV6-1, the J call TRBJ2-7; 15 bases fit TRBD2. The J call is doubtful: the DNA matches TRBJ2-1 better. The CDR3 spans 15 residues. CDR1 and CDR2 (germline): MNHNS, SASEGT. The CDR3 DNA sequence: TGTGCCAGCATGGGACTAGCGGGAGGATACAATGAGCAGTTCTTC. The encoded protein is CASMGLAGGYNEQFF.

CDR3 loop: CASSDGRGDGYTF. The CDR3 bases are TGCGCCAGCAGTGATGGGAGAGGCGATGGCTACACCTTC. The genes are TRBV10-2 and TRBJ1-2; D call uncertain. Germline lookup yields CDR1 WSHSY and CDR2 SAAADI. V shed 3 bases and J shed 6 bases, with 11 bases lying between them. This CDR3 region has 13 residues.